Shown below are 5 T cell receptor beta chains from a single sample sequenced in a study of shared clonotypes between healthy human individuals. The assay was immunoSEQ multiplex PCR, and TCRdb's table has in-frame clones only and misses some. The repertoire holds 730,000 or so clones, with approximately 79% as singletons. The specimen sequenced was memory CD4+ T cells sorted from blood. Stated subset: CD45RA-negative fraction. These receptors originate from a woman aged 30 to 39 in good health.

The CDR3, as DNA: TGTGCCAGCAGTGACGGACTAGCGGGAGATGAGCAGTTCTTC. It is translated as CASSDGLAGDEQFF. This rearrangement joins TRBV6-1 to TRBJ2-1; TRBD2 matches 13 bases. CDR1 is MNHNS, CDR2 SASEGT, per germline. Trimming took 3 bases from V and 8 from J; bases not matched to a gene: 1. The CDR3 spans 14 residues.

The chain employs TRBV19 and TRBJ2-5; no firm D call. V was shortened by 1 base and J by 5 bases, with 8 bases between the two germline ends. Germline lookup yields CDR1 LNHDA and CDR2 SQIVND (reference sequence). There are 13 residues in the CDR3. DNA of the CDR3: TGTGCCAGTAGTATAGGAGCCGTGGAGACCCAGTACTTC. Translating gives CASSIGAVETQYF.

The chain recombines TRBV2 with TRBJ1-3; 8 bases align to TRBD1. Germline V gives CDR1 SNHLY, CDR2 FYNNEI. The V gene end was trimmed by 3 bases and the J gene end by 2 bases; junction bases not matched to a gene: 6. The CDR3 sequence is 16 residues long. CDR3 in amino acids: CASSETPRGPGNTIYF. The CDR3 bases are TGTGCCAGCAGTGAGACCCCCAGGGGGCCTGGAAACACCATATATTTT.

The chain has TRBV7-8 and TRBJ2-1, with D possibly being TRBD1 (5 bases). The length of the CDR3 is 15 residues. Per the germline V gene, CDR1 is SGHVS and CDR2 is FQNEAQ. V lost 4 bases, J lost 6 bases, and 16 bases lay in between. CDR3 residues: CASSSDSIRGNEQFF. In DNA, the CDR3 is TGTGCCAGCAGCTCAGACAGCATCCGAGGCAATGAGCAGTTCTTC.

This clone was observed many times. The sample has other DNA sequences that encode this CDR3 too. The CDR3 coding sequence is TGTGCCAGCAGTCGGACAGGGCAGAATCAGCCCCAGCATTTT. Protein sequence: CASSRTGQNQPQHF. The chain couples TRBV9 to TRBJ1-5; TRBD1 matches at 8 bases. Trimming took 5 bases from V and 4 from J; bases not matched to a gene: 5. Germline CDR1 is SGDLS and CDR2 is YYNGEE. This CDR3 region has 14 residues.